Following are 10 T cell receptor beta chains from one sample sequenced in a study of blood T cells in healthy people across ages. Combining a sample-barcoded 5' primer with a J-beta primer mix, a second PCR ran for about 7 to 12 cycles. MiXCR, run by TCRdb on the 5' RACE reads, gives a single entry per CDR3 protein. The sample holds 1.5 million to 2 million distinct CDR3 sequences; about 50% are singletons and the top ten take 2.1%. The material sequenced was blood. The receptors here all came from a woman aged 40 to 50 in good health.

The chain has TRBV29-1 and TRBJ2-3; the match to TRBD2 covers 11 bases. Germline V gene lookup returns CDR1 SQVTM and CDR2 ANQGSEA. V gave up 6 bases and J gave up 1 base; unmatched junction bases: 6. The CDR3 extends over 15 amino acids. The CDR3 protein is CSVLLAGDRTDTQYF. The CDR3, as DNA: TGCAGCGTCCTACTAGCGGGGGATCGCACAGATACGCAGTATTTT.

V is TRBV29-1 and J is TRBJ2-5; D uncertain. The CDR3 covers 12 residues. V lost 2 bases and J lost 0, with 4 bases in between. In germline, CDR1 is SQVTM, CDR2 ANQGSEA. As DNA, the CDR3 is TGCAGCGTTGAATTAAACCAAGAGACCCAGTACTTC. Encoded protein: CSVELNQETQYF.

The chain couples TRBV7-9 to TRBJ1-2; TRBD1 agrees at 9 bases. After removal of 5 bases from V and 8 bases from J, the junction contained 9 bases not matched to a gene. CDR1 SEHNR and CDR2 FQNEAQ come from the germline V gene (reference sequence). This CDR3 has 14 residues. DNA of the CDR3: TGTGCCAGCAGCCGGACAGGGGTAATAGAGGGCTACACCTTC. Protein: CASSRTGVIEGYTF. The variable domain in full, with the rest retrieved from reference TRBV7-9 and TRBJ1-2, is DTGVSQNPRHKITKRGQNVTFRCDPISEHNRLYWYRQTLGQGPEFLTYFQNEAQLEKSRLLSDRFSAERPKGSFSTLEIQRTEQGDSAMYLCASSRTGVIEGYTFGSGTRLTVV.

This clonotype has more than one count but fewer than ten. This chain connects TRBV27 to TRBJ2-5; TRBD2 matches 8 bases. Germline V gene data show CDR1 as MNHEY and CDR2 as SMNVEV (reference sequence). Losses at the gene ends were 5 bases for V and 1 base for J; bases not matched to a gene: 3. CDR3 length: 14 amino acids. The CDR3 is CASSRGGGQETQYF. The CDR3 nucleotides are TGTGCCAGCAGTCGGGGGGGGGGCCAAGAGACCCAGTACTTC.

This clonotype was seen a few times. The chain couples TRBV21-1 to TRBJ2-3. TRBV21-1 corresponds to a pseudogene. The CDR3 is made up of 16 amino acids. This CDR3 reads CASSNLSRGVTDTQYF. In DNA, the CDR3 is TGTGCCAGCAGCAATCTTTCTCGGGGTGTCACAGATACGCAGTATTTT.

This clonotype appeared a few times. The CDR3 region is CASSQDSGSGGILYEQYF. The CDR3 DNA is TGCGCCAGCAGCCAAGACTCGGGTAGCGGGGGGATTCTATACGAGCAGTACTTC. The chain recombines TRBV4-3 with TRBJ2-7, with 10 bases matching TRBD2. The germline V gene has CDR1 LGHNA and CDR2 YSLEER. With V trimmed by 0 bases and J by 4 bases, 12 bases remained unmatched. There are 18 residues in the CDR3.

The chain couples TRBV29-1 to TRBJ2-7; D gene ambiguous. Germline CDR1 and CDR2: SQVTM and ANQGSEA. Trimming stripped 4 bases from V and 1 base from J, with 8 bases between. The CDR3 spans 12 residues. The CDR3 loop is CSVGKPSYEQYF. CDR3 sequence (DNA): TGCAGCGTTGGTAAACCATCCTACGAGCAGTACTTC.

The gene calls are TRBV2 and TRBJ2-3, with D possibly being TRBD2 (6 bases). The V end was cut by 5 bases, the J end by 0 bases, with 15 bases between. CDR1 is SNHLY and CDR2 is FYNNEI in the germline V gene. The CDR3 runs 16 residues. CDR3 protein: CASSNRLGLSTDTQYF. As DNA, the CDR3 is TGTGCCAGCAGTAACCGACTAGGCCTGAGCACAGATACGCAGTATTTT.

The chain carries TRBV20-1 and TRBJ1-4; D might be TRBD1 (5 bases). The ends were cut back, 6 bases at V and 8 bases at J, with 19 bases in the middle. The CDR3 is made up of 14 amino acids. Germline V gene data show CDR1 as DFQATT and CDR2 as SNEGSKA (reference sequence). The chain's CDR3 is CSAQVPIGPEKLFF. The CDR3, as DNA: TGCAGTGCACAGGTGCCGATTGGACCAGAAAAACTGTTTTTT.

This clonotype was observed once. CDR3 coding DNA: TGTGCCAGCAGTTTCCTTCCCCCTAGAGACGAGCAGTACTTC. Its translation: CASSFLPPRDEQYF. The V gene is TRBV28, the J gene TRBJ2-5; D uncertain. The J call is in doubt because the DNA end fits TRBJ2-7 better. The CDR3 runs to 14 residues. Germline CDR1 MDHEN, CDR2 SYDVKM.